This T cell receptor (beta chain) came from a study of patients and donors after allogeneic stem cell transplantation. MiXCR was run by TCRdb on the RT-PCR reads, yielding one entry per CDR3 protein. The data contain 25,000 to 30,000 distinct CDR3 sequences, 8% to 10% of them singletons. As for this clonotype: A read error may be the cause here, since a much bigger clone is one base away.

The CDR3 length is 15 residues. Germline CDR1 and CDR2: LNHDA and SQIVND (reference sequence). This rearrangement joins TRBV19 to TRBJ2-3; 11 nucleotides align to TRBD2. The specimen was blood, either unsorted or a sorted T cell fraction (not recorded which). This sequence was found in a human donor who was either an allogeneic HSCT recipient or a stem cell or donor lymphocyte infusion donor (not recorded which). It is not recorded whose cells these are; they may come from a transplant donor. CDR3 nucleotides: TGTGGCAGTAGAAGAAGTAGCGGGGGGGCAGATACGCAGTATTTT. It yields the protein CGSRRSSGGADTQYF.